A single sample gave rise to the 19 T cell receptor beta chains below, sequenced in a study of blood T cell repertoires in COVID-19. Method: immunoSEQ multiplex PCR; TCRdb's copy keeps in-frame clones and lacks some. The sample lists 490,000 or so clones, around 87% occurring once. The specimen sequenced was PBMCs or T cells enriched from blood (not recorded which). The origin of the receptors is a woman in her thirties or forties who had recovered from COVID-19.

The V and J genes are TRBV29-1 and TRBJ1-4; 8 bases are shared with TRBD1. The germline V gene encodes CDR1 SQVTM and CDR2 ANQGSEA. The CDR3 is 12 amino acids. Trimming at V came to 7 bases and at J to 7 bases, leaving 5 bases not matched to a gene. The CDR3 loop reads CSAGTGGEKLFF. The CDR3 nucleotides read TGCAGCGCCGGGACAGGCGGTGAAAAACTGTTTTTT.

CDR3 nucleotides: TGTGCCACCAGCCCTCTATCCGGGACAGGGGTATACTATGGCTACACCTTC. It is translated as CATSPLSGTGVYYGYTF. V is TRBV15 and J is TRBJ1-2; 10 bases are shared with TRBD1. Germline-derived CDR1 and CDR2 are LNHNV and YYDKDF (reference sequence). This CDR3 has 17 amino acids. V gave up 5 bases and J gave up 3 bases; unmatched junction bases: 12.

The chain recombines TRBV28 with TRBJ2-7; D not certain. V shed 3 bases and J shed 3 bases, with 6 bases lying between them. CDR1 is MDHEN, CDR2 SYDVKM, per germline. The CDR3 has 12 residues. The CDR3 is CASSFGDYEQYF. CDR3 nucleotides: TGTGCCAGCAGTTTTGGAGACTACGAGCAGTACTTC.

This sequence joins TRBV6-6 and TRBJ1-3; no firm D call. Per germline, CDR1 MNHNY and CDR2 SVGAGI (reference sequence). The CDR3 sequence is 16 residues long. The V end lost 8 bases, the J end lost 2 bases, and 19 bases lay between the germline ends. DNA for the CDR3: TGTGCCAGCGCCCGAGGACCGGACTCCCCTGGAAACACCATATATTTT. Translated, it gives CASARGPDSPGNTIYF.

The chain employs TRBV7-9 and TRBJ2-5; D unclear. Trimming removed 4 bases from V and 1 base from J, with 10 bases in between. There are 14 residues in the CDR3. Germline lookup yields CDR1 SEHNR and CDR2 FQNEAQ (reference sequence). The CDR3 is CASSSFFFQETQYF. As DNA, the CDR3 is TGTGCCAGCAGCTCCTTTTTCTTCCAAGAGACCCAGTACTTC.

The chain carries TRBV11-3 and TRBJ1-2; D call uncertain. Per the germline V gene, CDR1 is SGHNT and CDR2 is YENEEA. V was pared by 5 bases and J by 0 bases, with 16 bases between. CDR3 size: 16 residues. The CDR3 DNA follows: TGTGCCAGCAGCCGGAACACGGCAGGCTCTAACTATGGCTACACCTTC. Its translation: CASSRNTAGSNYGYTF. The whole variable domain, remainder taken from reference TRBV11-3 and TRBJ1-2, is EAGVVQSPRYKIIEKKQPVAFWCNPISGHNTLYWYLQNLGQGPELLIRYENEEAVDDSQLPKDRFSAERLKGVDSTLKIQPAELGDSAVYLCASSRNTAGSNYGYTFGSGTRLTVV.

The rearrangement joins TRBV4-3 to TRBJ2-6; tentatively, D is TRBD2 (5 bases). CDR1 is LGHNA, CDR2 YSLEER, per germline. The CDR3 has 16 amino acids. V was shortened by 2 bases and J by 5 bases, with 13 bases between the two germline ends. This CDR3 reads CASSQWRGNRANVLTF. The CDR3, as DNA: TGCGCCAGCAGCCAATGGCGAGGGAATCGGGCCAACGTCCTGACTTTC.

The chain combines TRBV13 with TRBJ2-3, with TRBD1 as a possible D gene (6 bases). The V end was cut by 2 bases, the J end by 7 bases, with 7 bases between. The length of the CDR3 is 12 residues. The germline gives CDR1 PRHDT, CDR2 FYEKMQ (reference sequence). CDR3: CASSLQGNTQYF. The DNA for the CDR3 is TGTGCCAGCAGCTTACAGGGGAATACGCAGTATTTT.

This rearrangement joins TRBV9 to TRBJ1-6; D unclear. V was pared by 0 bases and J by 5 bases, with 12 bases between. This CDR3 region has 16 residues. Germline V gene data show CDR1 as SGDLS and CDR2 as YYNGEE. The DNA for the CDR3 is TGTGCCAGCAGCGTAGGAGGCACGGTGAATAATTCACCCCTCCACTTT. This translates into CASSVGGTVNNSPLHF.

The V gene is TRBV4-3, the J gene TRBJ2-1; TRBD1 agrees at 7 bases. This CDR3 has 15 amino acids. Losses at the gene ends were 0 bases for V and 5 bases for J; bases not matched to a gene: 4. Germline CDR1 LGHNA, CDR2 YSLEER. In DNA form, the CDR3 reads TGCGCCAGCAGCCAAGACCTGGGACAGAACAATGAGCAGTTCTTC. The encoded protein is CASSQDLGQNNEQFF.

The gene calls are TRBV19 and TRBJ1-2; D is unclear. Between the trimmed V and J ends, which lost 2 bases and 2 bases, there was a span of 9 bases. The germline V gene encodes CDR1 LNHDA and CDR2 SQIVND (reference sequence). The CDR3 runs to 14 residues. The CDR3 loop reads CASSINPENYGYTF. CDR3 DNA sequence: TGTGCCAGTAGTATAAACCCGGAGAACTATGGCTACACCTTC.

J is TRBJ1-2 and V is TRBV4-3, with no clear D. CDR3 length: 12 amino acids. The germline V gene encodes CDR1 LGHNA and CDR2 YSLEER. Trimming took 1 base from V and 7 from J, leaving 7 bases between them. CDR3 nucleotide sequence: TGCGCCAGCAGCCAAGGAGGGATTGGCTACACCTTC. Translating it yields CASSQGGIGYTF.

The chain recombines TRBV5-5 with TRBJ2-7; 11 bases map to TRBD2. In germline, CDR1 is SGHKS, CDR2 YYEKEE (reference sequence). V gave up 0 bases and J gave up 6 bases; unmatched junction bases: 14. The length of the CDR3 is 18 residues. CDR3 in amino acids: CASSLVLAGEGLLGEQYF. CDR3 nucleotides: TGTGCCAGCAGCTTGGTACTAGCGGGAGAGGGGCTTTTGGGCGAGCAGTACTTC.

This chain joins TRBV7-2 and TRBJ1-5; tentatively, D is TRBD1 (5 bases). The CDR3 totals 15 residues. V was shortened by 0 bases and J by 3 bases, with 9 bases between the two germline ends. The germline V gene has CDR1 SGHTA and CDR2 FQGNSA. CDR3 sequence: CASSLAGTFNQPQHF. In DNA form, the CDR3 reads TGTGCCAGCAGCTTAGCGGGGACTTTCAATCAGCCCCAGCATTTT.

This chain uses TRBV29-1 with TRBJ1-1; TRBD1 agrees at 9 bases. Germline V gene lookup returns CDR1 SQVTM and CDR2 ANQGSEA. The CDR3 has 14 residues. Unmatched junction bases numbered 9, after V lost 6 bases and J lost 4 bases. CDR3 residues: CSVAGGTGSTEAFF. The CDR3 DNA is TGCAGCGTGGCAGGGGGGACAGGGAGCACTGAAGCTTTCTTT.

This chain links TRBV19 with TRBJ2-2, with a possible D match to TRBD1 (6 bases). Trimming left V 6 bases short and J 2 bases short, with 10 bases between. The CDR3 totals 14 residues. Germline CDR1 and CDR2: LNHDA and SQIVND (reference sequence). In DNA form, the CDR3 reads TGTGCCAGTAGACGACAGGCAAACACCGGGGAGCTGTTTTTT. Amino acid sequence: CASRRQANTGELFF.

V gene TRBV3-1 (or the pseudogene TRBV3-2) combines with J gene TRBJ2-1; D possibly corresponds to TRBD1 (6 bases). CDR3 length equals 15 residues. Germline CDR1 reads LGHDT; CDR2 reads YNNKEL (reference sequence). Trimming pared 5 bases from V and 1 base from J, leaving 12 bases between. CDR3: CASSFGQGSYNEQFF. In nucleotides, the CDR3 is TGTGCCAGCAGCTTTGGGCAGGGGTCCTACAATGAGCAGTTCTTC.

CDR3 DNA: TGCAGTGCTAGTGAAAGCCCCGGGGGCAATCAGCCCCAGCATTTT. Protein: CSASESPGGNQPQHF. The chain carries TRBV20-1 and TRBJ1-5; D gene ambiguous. The CDR3 runs to 15 residues. Germline-derived CDR1 and CDR2 are DFQATT and SNEGSKA (reference sequence). V was clipped by 3 bases and J by 2 bases, with 14 bases between them.

The V gene is TRBV4-1, the J gene TRBJ1-3; TRBD1 matches 11 bases. CDR1 is MGHRA and CDR2 is YSYEKL in the germline V gene. J was trimmed by 0 bases and V by 4 bases; bases with no gene match: 5. The CDR3 length is 17 residues. This CDR3 reads CASSPRTGGLSGNTIYF. CDR3 in DNA: TGCGCCAGCAGCCCCCGGACAGGGGGCCTCTCTGGAAACACCATATATTTT.